The present entry profiles one T cell receptor beta chain with its context. Its antigen remains unknown. The sample originates from a study of OX40 agonist ivuxolimab in advanced cancers. Study-wide points: Within 6 weeks, CD4+ and CD8+ blood T cells expanded clonally at 0.1 to 3.0 mg/kg. Expanded clones were, on average, more numerous among CD8+ T cells than CD4+. What antigens the expanded peripheral T cells recognized was never established.

Repertoires were generated with immunoSEQ multiplex PCR, while TCRdb's copy carries only in-frame clones and drops some. The profile shows tens of thousands of clones, nearly 85% of them singletons. Trimming left V 5 bases short and J 3 bases short, with 11 bases between. CDR3 length equals 13 residues. The V gene's germline CDR1 is SGHTA and CDR2 FQGNSA. Sequenced here: CD4+ or CD8+ T cells sorted from blood, sampled in a trial of the OX40 agonist ivuxolimab. The V gene is TRBV7-2, the J gene TRBJ2-7, with D maybe TRBD1 (6 bases). The clonotype was recovered from an adult with an advanced solid tumor such as melanoma, head and neck, liver or kidney cancer. Here the CDR3 DNA reads TGTGCCAGCAGCGCGGACAGCTACTACGAGCAGTACTTC. Its protein is CASSADSYYEQYF. Variable domain in full (rest from reference TRBV7-2 and TRBJ2-7): GAGVSQSPSNKVTEKGKDVELRCDPISGHTALYWYRQSLGQGLEFLIYFQGNSAPDKSGLPSDRFSAERTGGSVSTLTIQRTQQEDSAVYLCASSADSYYEQYFGPGTRLTVT.